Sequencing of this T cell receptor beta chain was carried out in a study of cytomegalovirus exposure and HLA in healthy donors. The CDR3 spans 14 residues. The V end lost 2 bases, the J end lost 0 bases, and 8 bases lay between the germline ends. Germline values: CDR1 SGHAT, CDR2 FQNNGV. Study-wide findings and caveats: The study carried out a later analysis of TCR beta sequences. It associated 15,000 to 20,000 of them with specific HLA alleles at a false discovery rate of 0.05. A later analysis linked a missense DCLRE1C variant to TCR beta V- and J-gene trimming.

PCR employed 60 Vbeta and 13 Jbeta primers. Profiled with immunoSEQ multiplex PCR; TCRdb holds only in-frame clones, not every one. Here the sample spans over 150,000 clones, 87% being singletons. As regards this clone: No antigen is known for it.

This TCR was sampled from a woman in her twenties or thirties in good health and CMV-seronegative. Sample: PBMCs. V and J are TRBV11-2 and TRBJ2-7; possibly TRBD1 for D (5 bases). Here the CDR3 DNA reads TGTGCCAGCAGCTTAAAGGACAACTCCTACGAGCAGTACTTC. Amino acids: CASSLKDNSYEQYF.